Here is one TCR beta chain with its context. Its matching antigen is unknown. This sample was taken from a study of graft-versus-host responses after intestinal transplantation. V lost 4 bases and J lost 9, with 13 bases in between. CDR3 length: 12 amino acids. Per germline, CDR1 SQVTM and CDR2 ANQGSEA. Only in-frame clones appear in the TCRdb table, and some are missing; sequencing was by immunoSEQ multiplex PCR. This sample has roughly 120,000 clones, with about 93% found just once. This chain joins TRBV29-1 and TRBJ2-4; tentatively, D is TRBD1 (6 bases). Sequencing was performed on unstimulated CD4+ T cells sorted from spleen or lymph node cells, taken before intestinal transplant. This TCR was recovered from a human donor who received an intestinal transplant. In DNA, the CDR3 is TGCAGCGTTGGGGGGCCGGTGGGCATTCAGTACTTC. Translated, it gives CSVGGPVGIQYF.